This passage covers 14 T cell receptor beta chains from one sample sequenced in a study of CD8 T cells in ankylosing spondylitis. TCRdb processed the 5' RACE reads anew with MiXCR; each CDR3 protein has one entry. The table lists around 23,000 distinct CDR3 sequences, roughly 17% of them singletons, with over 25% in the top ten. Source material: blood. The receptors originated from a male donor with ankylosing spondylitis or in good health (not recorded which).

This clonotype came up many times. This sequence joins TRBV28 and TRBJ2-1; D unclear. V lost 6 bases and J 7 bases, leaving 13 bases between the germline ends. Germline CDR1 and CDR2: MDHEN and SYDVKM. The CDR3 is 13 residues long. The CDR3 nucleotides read TGTGCCAGCAGAACCCCAGAGAGGAATGAGCAGTTCTTC. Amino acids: CASRTPERNEQFF.

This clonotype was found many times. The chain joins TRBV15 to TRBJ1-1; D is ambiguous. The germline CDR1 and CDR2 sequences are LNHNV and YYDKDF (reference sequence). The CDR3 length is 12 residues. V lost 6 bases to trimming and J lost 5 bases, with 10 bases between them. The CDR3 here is CATSRLRTEAFF. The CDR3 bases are TGTGCCACCAGTCGGTTGCGGACTGAAGCTTTCTTT.

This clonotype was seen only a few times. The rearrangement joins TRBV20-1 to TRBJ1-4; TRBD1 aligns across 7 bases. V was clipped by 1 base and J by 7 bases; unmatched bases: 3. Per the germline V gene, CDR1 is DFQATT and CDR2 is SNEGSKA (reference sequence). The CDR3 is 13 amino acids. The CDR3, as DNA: TGCAGTGCTAGAGCAGGGGGTGTTGAAAAACTGTTTTTT. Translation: CSARAGGVEKLFF.

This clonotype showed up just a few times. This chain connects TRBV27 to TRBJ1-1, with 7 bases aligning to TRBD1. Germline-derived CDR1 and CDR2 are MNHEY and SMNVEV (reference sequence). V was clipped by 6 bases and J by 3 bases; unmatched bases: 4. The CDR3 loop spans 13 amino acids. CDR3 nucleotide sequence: TGTGCCAGCAGGACAGGGCGGTACACTGAAGCTTTCTTT. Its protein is CASRTGRYTEAFF.

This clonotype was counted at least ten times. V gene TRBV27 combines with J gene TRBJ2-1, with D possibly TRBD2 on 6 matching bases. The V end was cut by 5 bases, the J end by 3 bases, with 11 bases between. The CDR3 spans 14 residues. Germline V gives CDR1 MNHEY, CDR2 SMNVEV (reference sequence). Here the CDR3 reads CASSVTSVYNEQFF. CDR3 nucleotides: TGTGCCAGCAGTGTGACTAGTGTCTACAATGAGCAGTTCTTC.

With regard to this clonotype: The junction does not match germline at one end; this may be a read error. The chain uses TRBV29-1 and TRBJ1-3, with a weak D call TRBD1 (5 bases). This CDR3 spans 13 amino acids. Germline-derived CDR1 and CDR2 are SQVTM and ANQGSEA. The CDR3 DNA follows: TGCAGCGTTGAGGAGACAGCTGGAAATACCATATATTTT. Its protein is CSVEETAGNTIYF.

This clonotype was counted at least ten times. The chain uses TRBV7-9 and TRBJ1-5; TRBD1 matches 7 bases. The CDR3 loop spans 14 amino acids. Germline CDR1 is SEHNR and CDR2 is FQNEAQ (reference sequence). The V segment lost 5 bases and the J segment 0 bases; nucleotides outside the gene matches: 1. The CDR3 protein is CASSRDSSNQPQHF. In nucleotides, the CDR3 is TGTGCCAGCAGCAGGGACAGTAGCAATCAGCCCCAGCATTTT.

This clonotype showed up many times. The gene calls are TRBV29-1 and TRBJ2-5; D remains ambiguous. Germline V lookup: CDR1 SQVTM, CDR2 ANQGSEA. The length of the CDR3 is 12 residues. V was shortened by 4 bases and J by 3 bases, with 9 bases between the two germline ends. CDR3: CSVVRQEETQYF. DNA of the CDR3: TGCAGCGTTGTACGGCAGGAAGAGACCCAGTACTTC.

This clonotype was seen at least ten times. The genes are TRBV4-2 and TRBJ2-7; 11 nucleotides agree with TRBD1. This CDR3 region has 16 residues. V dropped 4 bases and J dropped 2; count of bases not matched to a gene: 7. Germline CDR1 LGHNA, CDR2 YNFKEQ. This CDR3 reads CASSLGSGQGAYEQYF. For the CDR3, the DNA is TGTGCCAGCAGCCTCGGATCGGGACAGGGGGCCTACGAGCAGTACTTC.

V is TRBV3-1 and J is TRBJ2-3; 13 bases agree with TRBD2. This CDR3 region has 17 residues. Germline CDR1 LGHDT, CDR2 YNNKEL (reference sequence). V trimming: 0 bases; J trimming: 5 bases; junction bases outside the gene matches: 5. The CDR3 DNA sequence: TGTGCCAGCAGCCAAGAACTAGCGGGGGGGCCGAGAGATACGCAGTATTTT. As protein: CASSQELAGGPRDTQYF.

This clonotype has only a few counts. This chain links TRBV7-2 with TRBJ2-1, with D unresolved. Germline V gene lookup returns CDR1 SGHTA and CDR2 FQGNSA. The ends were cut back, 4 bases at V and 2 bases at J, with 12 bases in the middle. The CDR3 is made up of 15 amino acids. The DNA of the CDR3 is TGTGCCAGCAGCTCCTCCGTAGGCCCCTACAATGAGCAGTTCTTC. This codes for CASSSSVGPYNEQFF.

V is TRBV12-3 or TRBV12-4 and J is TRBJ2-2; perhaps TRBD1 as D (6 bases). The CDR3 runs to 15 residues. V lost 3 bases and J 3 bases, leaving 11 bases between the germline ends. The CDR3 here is CASSFGGADTGELFF. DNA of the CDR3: TGTGCCAGCAGTTTTGGGGGCGCAGACACCGGGGAGCTGTTTTTT.

The CDR3 DNA sequence: TGTGCCAGCAGTTTGCCCCAGGGTGGTGGGCAGCCCCAGCATTTT. Translation gives CASSLPQGGGQPQHF. The genes are TRBV25-1 and TRBJ1-5; a weak D match, TRBD1 (5 bases). This CDR3 spans 15 amino acids. The ends were cut back, 5 bases at V and 7 bases at J, with 18 bases in the middle. Germline CDR1 and CDR2: MGHDK and SYGVNS. The whole variable domain, remainder taken from reference TRBV25-1 and TRBJ1-5, is EADIYQTPRYLVIGTGKKITLECSQTMGHDKMYWYQQDPGMELHLIHYSYGVNSTEKGDLSSESTVSRIRTEHFPLTLESARPSHTSQYLCASSLPQGGGQPQHFGDGTRLSIL.

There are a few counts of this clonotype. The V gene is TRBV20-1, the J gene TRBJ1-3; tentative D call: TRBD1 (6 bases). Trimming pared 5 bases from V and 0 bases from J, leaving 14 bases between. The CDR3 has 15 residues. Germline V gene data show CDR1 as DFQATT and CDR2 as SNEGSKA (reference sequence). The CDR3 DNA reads TGCAGTGCTCCGGGGGCAGGGTACTCTGGAAACACCATATATTTT. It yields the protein CSAPGAGYSGNTIYF.